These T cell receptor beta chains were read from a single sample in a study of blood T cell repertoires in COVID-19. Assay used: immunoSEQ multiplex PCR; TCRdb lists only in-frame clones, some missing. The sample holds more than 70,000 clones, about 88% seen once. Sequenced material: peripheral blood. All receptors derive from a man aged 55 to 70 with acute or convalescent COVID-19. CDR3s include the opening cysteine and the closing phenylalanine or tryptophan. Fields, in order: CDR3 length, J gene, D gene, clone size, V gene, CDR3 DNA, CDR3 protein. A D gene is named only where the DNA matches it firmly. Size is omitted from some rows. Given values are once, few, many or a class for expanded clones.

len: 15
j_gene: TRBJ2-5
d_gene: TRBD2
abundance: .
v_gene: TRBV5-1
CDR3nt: TGCGCCAGCAGCCGGACTAGCGGGGAGGGGGAGACCCAGTACTTC
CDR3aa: CASSRTSGEGETQYF

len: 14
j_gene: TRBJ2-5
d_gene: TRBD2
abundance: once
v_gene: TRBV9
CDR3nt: TGTGCCAGCAGCGTGCTAGCGGGAGGCGAGACCCAGTACTTC
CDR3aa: CASSVLAGGETQYF

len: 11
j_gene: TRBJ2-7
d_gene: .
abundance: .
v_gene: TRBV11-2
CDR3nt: TGTGCCAGCAGATTTACCTACGAGCAGTACTTC
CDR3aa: CASRFTYEQYF

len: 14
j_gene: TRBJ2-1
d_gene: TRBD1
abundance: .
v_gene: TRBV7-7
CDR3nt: TGTGCCAGCAGCTCTCTGGGACAGGGCAATGAGCAGTTCTTC
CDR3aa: CASSSLGQGNEQFF

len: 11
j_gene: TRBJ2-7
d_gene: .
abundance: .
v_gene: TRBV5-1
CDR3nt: TGCGCCAGCGCCCGGGGTGACGAGCAGTACTTC
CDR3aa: CASARGDEQYF

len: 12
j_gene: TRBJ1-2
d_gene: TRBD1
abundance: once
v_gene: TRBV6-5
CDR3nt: TGTGCCAGCACCAGACAGGGGCATGGCTACACCTTC
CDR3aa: CASTRQGHGYTF

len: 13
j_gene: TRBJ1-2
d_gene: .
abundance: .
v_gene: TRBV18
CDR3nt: TGTGCCAGCTCACCGGGAGGGAGGAGTGGCTACACCTTC
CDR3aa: CASSPGGRSGYTF

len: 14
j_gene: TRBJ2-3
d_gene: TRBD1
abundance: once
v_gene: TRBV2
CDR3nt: TGTGCCAGCAGTAAGGACAGGGGGTTCGATACGCAGTATTTT
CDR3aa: CASSKDRGFDTQYF

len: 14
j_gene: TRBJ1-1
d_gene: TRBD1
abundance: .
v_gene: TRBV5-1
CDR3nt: TGCGCCAGCAGCGCTGACAGGGTGGGGACTGAAGCTTTCTTT
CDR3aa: CASSADRVGTEAFF

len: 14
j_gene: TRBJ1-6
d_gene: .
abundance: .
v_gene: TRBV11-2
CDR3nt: TGTGCCAGCAGCGAGGGCAGGGGCAATTCACCCCTCCACTTT
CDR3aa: CASSEGRGNSPLHF

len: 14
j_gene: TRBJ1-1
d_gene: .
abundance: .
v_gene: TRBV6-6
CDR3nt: TGTGCCAGCAGGGCCGCAGGCAAGGACACTGAAGCTTTCTTT
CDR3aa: CASRAAGKDTEAFF

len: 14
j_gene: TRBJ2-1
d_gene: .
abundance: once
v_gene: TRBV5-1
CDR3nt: TGCGCCAGCAGCCCCCTGGGGCAGGGACTTATCGAGTTCTTC
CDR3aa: CASSPLGQGLIEFF

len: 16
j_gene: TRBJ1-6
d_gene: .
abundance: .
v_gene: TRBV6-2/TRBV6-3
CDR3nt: TGTGCCAGCAGTTACCCACGTCCGGGACAAAAGTCACCCCTCCACTTT
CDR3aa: CASSYPRPGQKSPLHF

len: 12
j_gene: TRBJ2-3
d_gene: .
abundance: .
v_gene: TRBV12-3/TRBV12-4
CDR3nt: TGTGCCAGCAGTTCAGGGGGGGATACGCAGTATTTT
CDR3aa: CASSSGGDTQYF

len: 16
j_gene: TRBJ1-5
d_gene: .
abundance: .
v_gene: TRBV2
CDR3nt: TGTGCCAGCACCGAGGGATTTTCGGGGGGCAATCAGCCCCAGCATTTT
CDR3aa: CASTEGFSGGNQPQHF

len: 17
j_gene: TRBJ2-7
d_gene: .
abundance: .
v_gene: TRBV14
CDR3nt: TGTGCCAGCAGCCAAGGGTCACGGTCCAGGAGGGGTTACGAGCAGTACTTC
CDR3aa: CASSQGSRSRRGYEQYF

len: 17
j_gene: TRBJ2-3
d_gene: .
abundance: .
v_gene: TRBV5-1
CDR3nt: TGCGCCAGCAGCTTGTTGGGTTTGGCCAGGGGCACAGATACGCAGTATTTT
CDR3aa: CASSLLGLARGTDTQYF

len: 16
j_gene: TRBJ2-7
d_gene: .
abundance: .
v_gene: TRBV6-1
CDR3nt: TGTGCCAGCAGTGAAAATCTCGGGATTCGACTCGACGAGCAGTACTTC
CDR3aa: CASSENLGIRLDEQYF

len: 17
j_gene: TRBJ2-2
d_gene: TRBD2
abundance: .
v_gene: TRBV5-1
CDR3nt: TGCGCCAGCAGCTTGATCTCTAGCGGGGGGCTCACCGGGGAGCTGTTTTTT
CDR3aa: CASSLISSGGLTGELFF

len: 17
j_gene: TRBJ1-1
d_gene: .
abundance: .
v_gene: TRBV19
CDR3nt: TGTGCCAGTAGTATAGTTGCCATCGGTACAGGGCCCCGTGAAGCTTTCTTT
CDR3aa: CASSIVAIGTGPREAFF

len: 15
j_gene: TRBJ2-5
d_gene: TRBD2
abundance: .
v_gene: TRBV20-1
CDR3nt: TGCAGTGCTAGTACTCGCGGGAGGTTTCAAGAGACCCAGTACTTC
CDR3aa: CSASTRGRFQETQYF

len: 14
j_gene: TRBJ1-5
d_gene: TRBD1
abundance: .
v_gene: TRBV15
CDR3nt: TGTGCCACCAGCAGAGCAGGGGGCGGGCAGCCCCAGCATTTT
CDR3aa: CATSRAGGGQPQHF

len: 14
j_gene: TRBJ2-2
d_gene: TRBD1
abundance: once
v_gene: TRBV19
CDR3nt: TGTGCCAGTAGTATCGGGACAGGCAGCGGGGAGCTGTTTTTT
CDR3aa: CASSIGTGSGELFF

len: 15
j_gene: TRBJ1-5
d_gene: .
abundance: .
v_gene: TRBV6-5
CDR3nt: TGTGCCAGCGGGATGGGGAGGTGGGCAAATCAGCCCCAGCATTTT
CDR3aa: CASGMGRWANQPQHF

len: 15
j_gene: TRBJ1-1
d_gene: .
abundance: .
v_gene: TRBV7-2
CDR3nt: TGTGCCAGCAGCTTAGACCAGGCCATGAACACTGAAGCTTTCTTT
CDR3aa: CASSLDQAMNTEAFF

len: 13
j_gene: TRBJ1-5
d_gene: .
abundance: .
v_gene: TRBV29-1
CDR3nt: TGCAGCGCCTTCGGGACACCCGGTCAGCCCCAGCATTTT
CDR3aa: CSAFGTPGQPQHF

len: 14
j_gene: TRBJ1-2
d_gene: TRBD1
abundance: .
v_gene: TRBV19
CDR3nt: TGTGCCAGTAGTGGGACAGGGGGCTTCTATGGCTACACCTTC
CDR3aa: CASSGTGGFYGYTF

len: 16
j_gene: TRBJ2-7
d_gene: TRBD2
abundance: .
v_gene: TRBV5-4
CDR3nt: TGTGCCAGCAGCGGGGTAGGGACTAGCGGGACCTACGAGCAGTACTTC
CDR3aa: CASSGVGTSGTYEQYF

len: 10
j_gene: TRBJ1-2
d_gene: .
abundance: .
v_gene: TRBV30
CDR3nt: TGTGCCTGGACAGGGGCCGGCTACACCTTC
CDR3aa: CAWTGAGYTF

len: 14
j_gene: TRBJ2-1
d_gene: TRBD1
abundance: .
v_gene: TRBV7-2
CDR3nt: TGTGCCAGCAGCCCCCGTGACAGGGGAAATGAGCAGTTCTTC
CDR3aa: CASSPRDRGNEQFF

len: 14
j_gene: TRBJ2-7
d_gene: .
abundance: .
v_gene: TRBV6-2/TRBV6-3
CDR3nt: TGTGCCAGCAGCTTCCGGGACAATATCCACGAGCAGTACTTC
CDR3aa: CASSFRDNIHEQYF

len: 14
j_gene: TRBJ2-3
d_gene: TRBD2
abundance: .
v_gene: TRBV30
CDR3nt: TGTGCCTGGAGTGTAGCGGGGGGAGGAGATACGCAGTATTTT
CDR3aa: CAWSVAGGGDTQYF

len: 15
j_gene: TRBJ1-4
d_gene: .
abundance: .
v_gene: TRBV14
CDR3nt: TGTGCCAGCAGCCAACACCAGGGTACTAATGAAAAACTGTTTTTT
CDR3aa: CASSQHQGTNEKLFF

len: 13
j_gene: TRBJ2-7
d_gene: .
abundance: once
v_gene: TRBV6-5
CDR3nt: TGTGCCATCGCACAGGGACGCCTCTACGAGCAGTACTTC
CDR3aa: CAIAQGRLYEQYF

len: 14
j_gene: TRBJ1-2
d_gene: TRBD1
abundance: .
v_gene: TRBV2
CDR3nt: TGTGCCAGCAGTGCGACAGGGGGCAACTATGGCTACACCTTC
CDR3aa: CASSATGGNYGYTF

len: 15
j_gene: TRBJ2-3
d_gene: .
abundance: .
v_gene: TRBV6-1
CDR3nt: TGTGCCAGCAGTGAAGCAGGGGCCCCCGTCGATACGCAGTATTTT
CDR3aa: CASSEAGAPVDTQYF

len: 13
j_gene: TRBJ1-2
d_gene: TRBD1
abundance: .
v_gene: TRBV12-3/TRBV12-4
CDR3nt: TGTGCCAGCAGTCTCGGGACAGTGGATGGCTACACCTTC
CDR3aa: CASSLGTVDGYTF

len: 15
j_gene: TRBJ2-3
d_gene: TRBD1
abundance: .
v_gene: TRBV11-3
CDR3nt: TGTGCCAGCAGCTTATTAGGACAGGGGGCAGATACGCAGTATTTT
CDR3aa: CASSLLGQGADTQYF

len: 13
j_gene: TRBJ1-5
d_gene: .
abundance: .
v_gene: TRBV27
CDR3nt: TGTGCCAGCAGTTTTGCTTCGGGTCAGCCCCAGCATTTT
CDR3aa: CASSFASGQPQHF

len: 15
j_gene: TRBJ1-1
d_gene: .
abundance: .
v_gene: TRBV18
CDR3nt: TGTGCCAGCTCACCACGGGCAGGATTGAACACTGAAGCTTTCTTT
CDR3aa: CASSPRAGLNTEAFF

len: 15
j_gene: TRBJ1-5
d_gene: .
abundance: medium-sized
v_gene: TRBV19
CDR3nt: TGTGCCAGTAGGGCTATCCTCGGAGGCAATCAGCCCCAGCATTTT
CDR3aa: CASRAILGGNQPQHF

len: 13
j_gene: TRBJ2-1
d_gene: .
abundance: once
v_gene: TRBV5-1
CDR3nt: TGCGCCAGCAGCTCCACAGGGCGGGATGAGCAGTTCTTC
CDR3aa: CASSSTGRDEQFF

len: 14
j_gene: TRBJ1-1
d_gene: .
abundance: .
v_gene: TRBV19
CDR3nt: TGTGCCAGTAGTATGAGGGGTGCGGGAACTGAAGCTTTCTTT
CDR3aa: CASSMRGAGTEAFF

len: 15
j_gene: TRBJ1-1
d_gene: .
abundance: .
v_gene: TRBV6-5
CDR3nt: TGTGCCAGCAGTTTGATCAGGATGACGAACACTGAAGCTTTCTTT
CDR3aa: CASSLIRMTNTEAFF

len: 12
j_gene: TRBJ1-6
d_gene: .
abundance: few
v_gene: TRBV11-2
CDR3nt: TGTGCCAGCAGCCCGGGGAATTCACCCCTCCACTTT
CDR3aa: CASSPGNSPLHF

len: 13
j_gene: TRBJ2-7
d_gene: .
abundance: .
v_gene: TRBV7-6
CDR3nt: TGTGCCAGCAGCGAGGGAGGAGACTACGAGCAGTACTTC
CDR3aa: CASSEGGDYEQYF

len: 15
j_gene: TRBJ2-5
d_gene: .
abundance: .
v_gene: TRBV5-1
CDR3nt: TGCGCCAGCAGCTTGGGCGGGGCCCGCCCACGGGCCCAGTACTTC
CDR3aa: CASSLGGARPRAQYF